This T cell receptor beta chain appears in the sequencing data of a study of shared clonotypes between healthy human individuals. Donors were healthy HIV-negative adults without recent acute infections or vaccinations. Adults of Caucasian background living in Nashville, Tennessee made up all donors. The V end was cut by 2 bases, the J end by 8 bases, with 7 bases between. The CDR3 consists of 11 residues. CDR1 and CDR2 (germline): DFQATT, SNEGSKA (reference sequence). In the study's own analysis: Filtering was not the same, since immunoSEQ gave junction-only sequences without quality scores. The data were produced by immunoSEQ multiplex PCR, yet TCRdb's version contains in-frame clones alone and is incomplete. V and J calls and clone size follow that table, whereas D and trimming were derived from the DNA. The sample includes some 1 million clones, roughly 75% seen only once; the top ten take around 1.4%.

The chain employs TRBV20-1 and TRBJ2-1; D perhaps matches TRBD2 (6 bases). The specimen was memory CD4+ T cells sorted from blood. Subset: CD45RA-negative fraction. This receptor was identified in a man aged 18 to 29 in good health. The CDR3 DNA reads TGCAGTGCTAGAACTAGCCATGAGCAGTTCTTC. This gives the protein CSARTSHEQFF.